This T cell receptor beta chain was profiled in a study of blood T cell repertoires in COVID-19. Study summary: Spain, Italy and the United States supplied samples that represented acute and convalescent COVID-19. PBMCs, B-cell-depleted T cells, or T cells were the source of the cDNA or gDNA that made up the material.

This CDR3 contains 15 residues. V gave up 4 bases and J gave up 4 bases; unmatched junction bases: 9. Germline assignment: CDR1 SGHDT and CDR2 YYEEEE. In the original analysis: The authors estimated nucleated cell counts from reference gene primer amplification. Produced via immunoSEQ multiplex PCR; TCRdb's table is partial and in-frame only. The V and J calls and clone size come from that table; D and trimming were worked out from the DNA. This table has 200,000 to 250,000 clones, under 90% appearing once. The sample taken for sequencing was peripheral blood. The genes are TRBV5-6 and TRBJ2-3, with 7 bases lining up with TRBD1. This TCR was sampled from a man aged 25-45 years with active or convalescent COVID-19. The CDR3 region has the DNA TGTGCCAGCAGCCCGAGGCACAGGGGTCCAGATACGCAGTATTTT. Translated, it gives CASSPRHRGPDTQYF.